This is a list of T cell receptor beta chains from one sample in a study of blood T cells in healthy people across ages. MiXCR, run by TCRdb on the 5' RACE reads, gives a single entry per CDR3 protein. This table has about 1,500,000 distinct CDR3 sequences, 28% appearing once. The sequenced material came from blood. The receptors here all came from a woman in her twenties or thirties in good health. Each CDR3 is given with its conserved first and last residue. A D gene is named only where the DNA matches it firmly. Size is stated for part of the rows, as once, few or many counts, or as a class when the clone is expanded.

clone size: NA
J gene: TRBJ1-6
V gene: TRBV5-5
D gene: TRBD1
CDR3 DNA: TGTGCCAGCAGCTTGACAGGGGCAAGTTCACCCCTCCACTTT
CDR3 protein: CASSLTGASSPLHF

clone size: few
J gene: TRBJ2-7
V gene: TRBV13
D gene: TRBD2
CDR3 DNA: TGTGCCAGCAGCACGGGACTAGCGGGAAAAGGCGAGCAGTACTTC
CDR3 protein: CASSTGLAGKGEQYF

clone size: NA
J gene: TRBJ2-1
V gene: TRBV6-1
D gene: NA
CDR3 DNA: TGTGCCAGCAGGGAAACGTCCCGCAATGAGCAGTTCTTC
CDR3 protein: CASRETSRNEQFF

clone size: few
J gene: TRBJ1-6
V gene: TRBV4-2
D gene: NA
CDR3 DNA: TGTGCCAGCAGCCAAGGGGTGAGCTCCTATAATTCACCCCTCCACTTT
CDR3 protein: CASSQGVSSYNSPLHF

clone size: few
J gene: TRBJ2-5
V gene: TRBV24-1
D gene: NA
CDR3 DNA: TGTGCCACCAGTGATTTAGAGGGGGGATTGGAGACCCAGTACTTC
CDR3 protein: CATSDLEGGLETQYF

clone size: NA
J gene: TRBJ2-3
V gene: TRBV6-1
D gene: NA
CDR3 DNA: TGTGCCAGCAGCCTTGCAGTCACAGATACGCAGGATTTT
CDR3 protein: CASSLAVTDTQDF

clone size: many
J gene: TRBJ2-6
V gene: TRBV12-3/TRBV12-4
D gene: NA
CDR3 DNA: TGTGCCAGCAGATTAGGGGTTTCTGGGGCCAACGTCCTGACTTTC
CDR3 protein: CASRLGVSGANVLTF

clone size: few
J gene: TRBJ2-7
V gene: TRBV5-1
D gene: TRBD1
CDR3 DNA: TGCGCCAGCAGCACGCCGGGACAGCATTACGAGCAGTACTTC
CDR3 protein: CASSTPGQHYEQYF

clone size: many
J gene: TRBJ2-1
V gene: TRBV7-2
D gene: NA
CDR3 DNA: TGTGCCAGCAGCTTTGTGGTCCGTCAGAATGAGCAGTTCTTC
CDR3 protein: CASSFVVRQNEQFF

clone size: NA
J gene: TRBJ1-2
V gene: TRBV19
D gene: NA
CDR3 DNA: TGTGCCAGTGGTATAGAAGTCCGGAGGAATGGCTACACCTTC
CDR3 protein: CASGIEVRRNGYTF

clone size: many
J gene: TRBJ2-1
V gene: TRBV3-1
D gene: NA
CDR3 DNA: TGTGCCAGCAGCCAAGGCTTCTCTTCCTACAATGAGCAGTTCTTC
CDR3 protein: CASSQGFSSYNEQFF

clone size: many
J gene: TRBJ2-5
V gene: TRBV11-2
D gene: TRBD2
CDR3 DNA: TGTCTGCGGGAGTGGGGAGAGACCCAGTACTTC
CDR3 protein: CLREWGETQYF

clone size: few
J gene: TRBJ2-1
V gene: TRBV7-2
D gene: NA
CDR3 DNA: TGTGCCAGCAGCTTTATTGATCCCCCGAGCTCCTACAATGAGCAGTTCTTC
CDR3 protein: CASSFIDPPSSYNEQFF

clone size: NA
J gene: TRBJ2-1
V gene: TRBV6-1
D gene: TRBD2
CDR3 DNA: TGTGCCAGCAGTGGAGTGGGGGGGTATGAGCAGTTCTTC
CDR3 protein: CASSGVGGYEQFF

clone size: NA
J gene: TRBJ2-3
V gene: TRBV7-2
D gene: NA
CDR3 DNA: TGTGCCAGCAGCTTACAGATTACCACAGATACGCAGTATTTT
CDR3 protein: CASSLQITTDTQYF

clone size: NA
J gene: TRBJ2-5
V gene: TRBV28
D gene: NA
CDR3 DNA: TGTGCCAGCAGCGGGGGCAGAACCTTGCAAGAGACCCAGTACTTC
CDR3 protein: CASSGGRTLQETQYF

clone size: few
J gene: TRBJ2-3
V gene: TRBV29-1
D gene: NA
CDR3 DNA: NA
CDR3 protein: CSVGQGTDTRYF

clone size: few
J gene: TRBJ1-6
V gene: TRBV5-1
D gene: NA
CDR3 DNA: TGCGCCAGCAGCCGGGGGTTGGACATCTATAATTCACCCCTCCACTTT
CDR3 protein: CASSRGLDIYNSPLHF

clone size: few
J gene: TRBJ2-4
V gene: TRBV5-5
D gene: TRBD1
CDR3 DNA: TGTGCCATCAGCGCCCGACAGGGTATTAAAAACATTCAGTACTTC
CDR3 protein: CAISARQGIKNIQYF

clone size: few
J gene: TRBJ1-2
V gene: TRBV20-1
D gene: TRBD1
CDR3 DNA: TGCAGTGCTAGACCCCCCAGGGGGCCACGGGGCTACACCTTC
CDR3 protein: CSARPPRGPRGYTF

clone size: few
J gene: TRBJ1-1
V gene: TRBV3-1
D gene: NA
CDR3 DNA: TGTGCCAGCAGCCAGGGGATTCAGGGGAAAAAGAACACTGAAGCTTTCTTT
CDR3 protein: CASSQGIQGKKNTEAFF

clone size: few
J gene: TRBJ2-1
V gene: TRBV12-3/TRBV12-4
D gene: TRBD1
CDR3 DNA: TGTGCCAGCAGTTCCCAAGGGACAGGGGGGGGTCAGCAGTTCTTC
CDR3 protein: CASSSQGTGGGQQFF

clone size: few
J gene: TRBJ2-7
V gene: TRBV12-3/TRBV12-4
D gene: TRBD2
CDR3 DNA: TGTGCCAGCAGTTTAGTCTGGGGGGAGGGGTTGAAGAGCGAGCAGTACTTC
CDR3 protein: CASSLVWGEGLKSEQYF

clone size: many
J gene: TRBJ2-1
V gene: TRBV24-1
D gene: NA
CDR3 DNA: TGTGCCACCAGTGATTTGAATGACCCTCAGCCGGAGCAGTTCTTC
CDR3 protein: CATSDLNDPQPEQFF

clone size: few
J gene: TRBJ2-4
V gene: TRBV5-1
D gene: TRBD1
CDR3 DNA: TGCGCCAGCAGCGGGGGACAGGGAGTCGTAGCCAAAAACATTCAGTACTTC
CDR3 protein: CASSGGQGVVAKNIQYF

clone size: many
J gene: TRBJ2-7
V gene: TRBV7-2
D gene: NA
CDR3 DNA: TGTGCCAGCAGCTTCCTCGGCGGGTACGAGCAGTACTTC
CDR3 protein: CASSFLGGYEQYF

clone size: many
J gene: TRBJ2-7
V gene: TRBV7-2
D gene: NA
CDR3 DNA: TGTGCCAGCAGCCGGGGCTTCCGGGACTACGAGCAGTACTTC
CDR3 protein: CASSRGFRDYEQYF

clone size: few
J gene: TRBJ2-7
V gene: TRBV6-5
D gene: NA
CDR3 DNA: TGTGCCAGCAGTTACTCGTCAGGGACCCCCTACGAGCAGTACTTC
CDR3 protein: CASSYSSGTPYEQYF

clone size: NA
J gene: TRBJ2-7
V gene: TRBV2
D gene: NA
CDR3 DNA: TGTGCCAGCAGTATGGGACAACGCGGTGGGGACCAGTACTTC
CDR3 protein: CASSMGQRGGDQYF

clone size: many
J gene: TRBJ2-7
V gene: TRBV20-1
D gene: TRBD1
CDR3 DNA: TGCAGTGCTAGAGATTGGCGGACAGGGAGCTACGAGCAGTACTTC
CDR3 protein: CSARDWRTGSYEQYF

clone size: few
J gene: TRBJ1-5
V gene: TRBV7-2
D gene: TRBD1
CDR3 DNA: TGTGCCAGCAGCCCCCAGGGGGGACTTAATCAGCCCCAGCATTTT
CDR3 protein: CASSPQGGLNQPQHF

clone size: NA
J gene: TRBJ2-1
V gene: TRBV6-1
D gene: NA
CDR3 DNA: TGTGCCAGCAGTGAAGCAGGGGCAGGGTTCCCCTACGAGCAGTTCTTC
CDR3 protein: CASSEAGAGFPYEQFF

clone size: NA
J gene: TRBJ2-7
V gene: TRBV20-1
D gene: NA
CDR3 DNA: TGCAGTGCCCACCCAGGGCAGGGGGGCTACGAGCAGAACTTC
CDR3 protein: CSAHPGQGGYEQNF

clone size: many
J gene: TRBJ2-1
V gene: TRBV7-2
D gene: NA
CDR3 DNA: TGTGCCAGCAGCTTCCAAACACTTCTGGGCAATGAGCAGTTCTTC
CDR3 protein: CASSFQTLLGNEQFF

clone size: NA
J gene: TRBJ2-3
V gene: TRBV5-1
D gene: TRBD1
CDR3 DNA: TGCGCCAGCAGACCTGGGACAGGGGGCCGCACAGATACGCAGTATTTT
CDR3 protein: CASRPGTGGRTDTQYF

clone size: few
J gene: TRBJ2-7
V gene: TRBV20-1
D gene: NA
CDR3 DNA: TGCAGTGCCGGCGGTAGCCGCTCCTACGAGCAGTACTTC
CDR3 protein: CSAGGSRSYEQYF

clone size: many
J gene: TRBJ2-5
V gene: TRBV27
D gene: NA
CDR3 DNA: TGTGCCAGCAGTCGAGGGACCCCTGAACGGGGGACCCAGTACTTC
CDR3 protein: CASSRGTPERGTQYF

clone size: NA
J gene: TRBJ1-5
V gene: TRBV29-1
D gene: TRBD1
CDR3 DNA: TGCAGCGTAAGGGACAGGGTAGGGGATCAGCCCCAGCATTTT
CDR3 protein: CSVRDRVGDQPQHF

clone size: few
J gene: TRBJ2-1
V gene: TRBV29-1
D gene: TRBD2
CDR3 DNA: TGCAGCGTTGAAGATGGGCGGGGGGAGTACAATGAGCAGTTCTTC
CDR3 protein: CSVEDGRGEYNEQFF

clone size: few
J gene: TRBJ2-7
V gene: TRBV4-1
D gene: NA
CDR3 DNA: TGCGCCAGCAGCCACAGACCAGGGATACTAGACGAGCAGTACTTC
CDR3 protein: CASSHRPGILDEQYF

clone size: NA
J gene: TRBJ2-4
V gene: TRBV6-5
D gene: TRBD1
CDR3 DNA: TGTGCCAGCAGTTCCGACAGGGGGTCCTACAATGAGCAGTACTTC
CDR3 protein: CASSSDRGSYNEQYF

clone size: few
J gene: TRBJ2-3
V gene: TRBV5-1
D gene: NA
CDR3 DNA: TGCGCCAGCAGCTTGAACAAAGGTGGGGGAGATACGCAGTATTTT
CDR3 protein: CASSLNKGGGDTQYF

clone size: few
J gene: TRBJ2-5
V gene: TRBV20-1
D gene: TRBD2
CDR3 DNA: TGCAGTGCTAGAGGGGCTAGCGGCCCGTACCAAGAGACCCAGTACTTC
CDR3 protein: CSARGASGPYQETQYF

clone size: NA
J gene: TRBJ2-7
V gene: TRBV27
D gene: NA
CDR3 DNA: TGTGCCAGCAGTTTAATGGTTGGGCCCTACGAGCAGTACTTC
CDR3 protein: CASSLMVGPYEQYF